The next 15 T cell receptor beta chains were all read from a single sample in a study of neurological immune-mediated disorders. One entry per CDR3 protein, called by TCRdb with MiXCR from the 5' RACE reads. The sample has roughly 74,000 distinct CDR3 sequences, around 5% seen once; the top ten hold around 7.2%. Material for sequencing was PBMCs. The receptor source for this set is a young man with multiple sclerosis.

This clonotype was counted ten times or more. The CDR3 region has the DNA TGTGCCACCAGCAGAGACCCGGGTATCGGGGCAGTTCACACAGATACGCAGTATTTT. Translation: CATSRDPGIGAVHTDTQYF. The V call is TRBV15, the J call TRBJ2-3, with D tentatively TRBD1 or TRBD2 (5 bases each). Trimming left V 0 bases short and J 2 bases short, with 21 bases between. Germline V gives CDR1 LNHNV, CDR2 YYDKDF (reference sequence). The CDR3 is 19 amino acids. Looking up the rest from reference TRBV15 and TRBJ2-3 gives the full variable domain: DAMVIQNPRYQVTQFGKPVTLSCSQTLNHNVMYWYQQKSSQAPKLLFHYYDKDFNNEADTPDNFQSRRPNTSFCFLDIRSPGLGDTAMYLCATSRDPGIGAVHTDTQYFGPGTRLTVL.

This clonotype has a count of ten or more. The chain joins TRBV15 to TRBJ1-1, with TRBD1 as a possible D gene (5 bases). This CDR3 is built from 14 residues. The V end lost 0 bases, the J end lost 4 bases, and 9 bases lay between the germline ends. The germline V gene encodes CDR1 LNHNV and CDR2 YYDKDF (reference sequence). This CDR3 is CATSRDRESTEAFF. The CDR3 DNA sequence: TGTGCCACCAGCAGAGACAGGGAGAGCACTGAAGCTTTCTTT.

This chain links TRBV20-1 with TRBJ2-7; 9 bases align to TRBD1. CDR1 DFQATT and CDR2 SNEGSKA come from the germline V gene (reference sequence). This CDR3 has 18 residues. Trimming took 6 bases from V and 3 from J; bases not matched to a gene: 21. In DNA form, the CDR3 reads TGCAGTGCCAGGGGAGAAGAACAGGGGGCCACAACCTACTACGAGCAGTACTTC. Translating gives CSARGEEQGATTYYEQYF.

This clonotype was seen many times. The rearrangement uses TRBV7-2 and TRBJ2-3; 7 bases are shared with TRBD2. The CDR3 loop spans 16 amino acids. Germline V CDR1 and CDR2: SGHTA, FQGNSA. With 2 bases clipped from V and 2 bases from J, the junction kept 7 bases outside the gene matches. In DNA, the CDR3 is TGTGCCAGCAGCTTAAGAACGGGAGGTTTCACAGATACGCAGTATTTT. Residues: CASSLRTGGFTDTQYF.

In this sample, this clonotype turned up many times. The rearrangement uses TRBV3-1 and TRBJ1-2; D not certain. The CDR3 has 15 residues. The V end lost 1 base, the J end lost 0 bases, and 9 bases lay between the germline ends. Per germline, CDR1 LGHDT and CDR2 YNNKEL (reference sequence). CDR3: CASSQAAAANYGYTF. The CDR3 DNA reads TGTGCCAGCAGCCAAGCGGCCGCTGCTAACTATGGCTACACCTTC.

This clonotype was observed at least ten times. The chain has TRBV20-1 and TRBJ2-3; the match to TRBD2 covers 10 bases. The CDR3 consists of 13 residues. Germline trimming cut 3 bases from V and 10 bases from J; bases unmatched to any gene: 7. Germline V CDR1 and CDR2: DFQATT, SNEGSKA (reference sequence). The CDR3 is CSASSGGARAQYF. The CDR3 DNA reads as TGCAGTGCTAGCAGCGGGGGGGCCCGTGCGCAGTATTTT.

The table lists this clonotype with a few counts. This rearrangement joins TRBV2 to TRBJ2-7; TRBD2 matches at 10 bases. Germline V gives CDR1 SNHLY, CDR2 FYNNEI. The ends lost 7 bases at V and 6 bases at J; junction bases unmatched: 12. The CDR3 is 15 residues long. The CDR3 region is CASTNLPSGGLEQYF. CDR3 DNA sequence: TGTGCCAGCACCAACCTCCCTAGCGGGGGTCTCGAGCAGTACTTC.

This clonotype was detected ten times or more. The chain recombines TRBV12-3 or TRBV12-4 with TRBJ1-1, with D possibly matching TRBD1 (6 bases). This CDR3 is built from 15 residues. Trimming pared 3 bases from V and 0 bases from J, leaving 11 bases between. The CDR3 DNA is TGTGCCAGCAGTTTGCAGGGGACTATGAACACTGAAGCTTTCTTT. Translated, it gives CASSLQGTMNTEAFF.

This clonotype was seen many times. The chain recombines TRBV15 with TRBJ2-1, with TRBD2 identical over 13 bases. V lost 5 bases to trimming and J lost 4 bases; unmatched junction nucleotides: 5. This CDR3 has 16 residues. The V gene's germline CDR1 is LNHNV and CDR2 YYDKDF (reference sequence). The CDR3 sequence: CATSLRTSGRYNEQFF. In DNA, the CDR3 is TGTGCCACCAGCCTGCGGACTAGCGGGAGATACAATGAGCAGTTCTTC. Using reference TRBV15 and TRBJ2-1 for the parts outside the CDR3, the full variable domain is DAMVIQNPRYQVTQFGKPVTLSCSQTLNHNVMYWYQQKSSQAPKLLFHYYDKDFNNEADTPDNFQSRRPNTSFCFLDIRSPGLGDTAMYLCATSLRTSGRYNEQFFGPGTRLTVL.

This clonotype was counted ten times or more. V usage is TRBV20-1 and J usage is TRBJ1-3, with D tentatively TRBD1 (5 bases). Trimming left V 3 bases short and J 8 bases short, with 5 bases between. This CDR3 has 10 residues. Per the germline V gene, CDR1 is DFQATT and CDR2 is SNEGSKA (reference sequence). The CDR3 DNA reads TGCAGTGCTAGGGGGGACACCATATATTTT. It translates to CSARGDTIYF.

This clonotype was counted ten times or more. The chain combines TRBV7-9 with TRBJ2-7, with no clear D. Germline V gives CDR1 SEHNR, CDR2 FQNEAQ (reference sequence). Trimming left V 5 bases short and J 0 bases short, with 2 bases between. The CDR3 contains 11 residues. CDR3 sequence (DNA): TGTGCCAGCAGCGCCTCCTACGAGCAGTACTTC. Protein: CASSASYEQYF.

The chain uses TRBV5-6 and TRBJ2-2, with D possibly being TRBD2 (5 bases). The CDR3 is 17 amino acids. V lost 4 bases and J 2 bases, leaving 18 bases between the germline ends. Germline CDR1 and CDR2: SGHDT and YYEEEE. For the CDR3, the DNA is TGTGCCAGCAGCCAATCCCCCGGGCTAGCTAACACCGGGGAGCTGTTTTTT. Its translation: CASSQSPGLANTGELFF.

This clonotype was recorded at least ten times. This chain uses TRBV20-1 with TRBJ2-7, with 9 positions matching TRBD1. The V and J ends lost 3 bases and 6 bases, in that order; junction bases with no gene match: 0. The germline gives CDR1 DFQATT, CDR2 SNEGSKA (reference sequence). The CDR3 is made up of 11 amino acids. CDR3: CSARTGGEQYF. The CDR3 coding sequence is TGCAGTGCTAGGACAGGGGGCGAGCAGTACTTC.

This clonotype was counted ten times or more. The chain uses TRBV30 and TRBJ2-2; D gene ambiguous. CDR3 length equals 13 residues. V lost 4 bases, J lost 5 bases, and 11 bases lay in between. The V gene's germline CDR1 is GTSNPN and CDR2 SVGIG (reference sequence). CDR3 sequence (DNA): TGTGCCTGGACCCGCCGGCCGACCGGGGAGCTGTTTTTT. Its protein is CAWTRRPTGELFF. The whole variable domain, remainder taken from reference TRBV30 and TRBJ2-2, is SQTIHQWPATLVQPVGSPLSLECTVEGTSNPNLYWYRQAAGRGLQLLFYSVGIGQISSEVPQNLSASRPQDRQFILSSKKLLLSDSGFYLCAWTRRPTGELFFGEGSRLTVL.

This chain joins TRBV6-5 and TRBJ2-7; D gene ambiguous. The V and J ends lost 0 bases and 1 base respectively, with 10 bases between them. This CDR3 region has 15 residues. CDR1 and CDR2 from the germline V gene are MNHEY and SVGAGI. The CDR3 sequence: CASSYSSGKSYEQYF. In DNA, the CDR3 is TGTGCCAGCAGTTACTCGTCAGGAAAGTCCTACGAGCAGTACTTC.